This TCR beta chain is drawn from a study of blood T cell repertoires in COVID-19. Turning to the study itself: There were acute and convalescent COVID-19 samples, and they came from the United States, Italy and Spain. Sample material is recorded as cDNA or gDNA derived from T cells, B-cell-depleted T cells, or PBMCs.

The germline V gene has CDR1 GTSNPN and CDR2 SVGIG (reference sequence). The CDR3 runs 14 residues. J gave up 2 bases and V 2 bases, and 5 bases lay outside the gene matches. Original analysis: Scientists estimated how many nucleated cells there were by amplifying reference gene primers. Produced via immunoSEQ multiplex PCR; TCRdb's table is partial and in-frame only. For V, J and clone size, that table is used; D and trimming come from the DNA. Of 250,000 or so clones in the sample, about nine tenths are singletons; the top ten hold 3%. V and J are TRBV30 and TRBJ1-2; 7 positions agree with TRBD1. Sequences were obtained from peripheral blood. The source is a woman in her 30s with active or convalescent COVID-19. In DNA, the CDR3 is TGTGCCTGGAGTAGGAGGGGGCACAACTATGGCTACACCTTC. It translates to CAWSRRGHNYGYTF.